This entry lists 24 T cell receptor beta chains sequenced from one sample in a study of vaccination and CD4 T cells after COVID-19 (dated by TCRdb to between 2021 and 2024). Receptor amplification or capture employed PCR. The instrument given in TCRdb is Illumina iSeq 100. At the Johns Hopkins FTIC core, DNA from the cultured CD4+ T cells underwent TCR sequencing with the Oncomine TCR Beta short-read assay. TCRdb reran the public reads through fastp at Q25 and MiXCR, keeping productive beta chains. Entries that share a CDR3 protein sequence are merged under the most common genes and DNA. The sample table records a few thousand distinct CDR3 sequences; approximately 80% of these occur just once. The ten top clones hold approximately 17% of the sample. The treatment or condition label here, explained by the study, means: roughly 11-day PBMC culture with coronavirus spike peptide pools or control peptides (ViraFEST assay).

These receptors have no identified antigens. The sample taken for sequencing was CD4+ T cells from blood, cultured in vitro. Receptors originate from a human donor who had recovered from COVID-19.

The chain links TRBV5-6 to TRBJ2-5, with D perhaps TRBD2 (5 bases). Germline CDR1 is SGHDT and CDR2 is YYEEEE. The CDR3 covers 15 residues. V was cut by 0 bases and J by 1 base, with 10 bases left in between. CDR3 sequence reads: CASSLAGGFQETQYF. DNA for the CDR3: TGTGCCAGCAGCTTGGCCGGAGGCTTCCAAGAGACCCAGTACTTC. Using reference TRBV5-6 and TRBJ2-5 for the parts outside the CDR3, the full variable domain is DAGVTQSPTHLIKTRGQQVTLRCSPKSGHDTVSWYQQALGQGPQFIFQYYEEEERQRGNFPDRFSGHQFPNYSSELNVNALLLGDSALYLCASSLAGGFQETQYFGPGTRLLVL.

This clonotype was seen just once. The chain uses TRBV7-9 and TRBJ2-2; D may be TRBD1 (5 bases). Germline lookup yields CDR1 SEHNR and CDR2 FQNEAQ (reference sequence). The length of the CDR3 is 15 residues. V dropped 5 bases and J dropped 4 bases, with 14 bases sitting between them. Here the CDR3 DNA reads TGTGCCAGCAGCATGAGGACACTGCCCACCGGGGAGCTGTTTTTT. This encodes CASSMRTLPTGELFF.

CDR3: CASSLVWTSPYEQYF. The CDR3 DNA sequence: TGTGCCAGCAGCCTTGTATGGACTAGTCCCTACGAGCAGTACTTC. The chain carries TRBV5-5 and TRBJ2-7, with 7 bases matching TRBD2. The CDR3 contains 15 residues. V shed 4 bases, J shed 2 bases, and the junction held 9 bases outside the gene matches. Germline CDR1 reads SGHKS; CDR2 reads YYEKEE (reference sequence).

The chain joins TRBV6-1 to TRBJ1-1; D is unclear. There are 15 residues in the CDR3. Germline-derived CDR1 and CDR2 are MNHNS and SASEGT. V was pared by 7 bases and J by 1 base, with 16 bases between. The chain's CDR3 is CASTRSFPTNTEAFF. Written as DNA, the CDR3 is TGTGCCAGCACCCGTTCCTTTCCCACGAACACTGAAGCTTTCTTT.

CDR3 sequence (DNA): TGTGCCAGCAGACTTGGCGGGGCCAAGGGGGCCGGGGAGCTGTTTTTT. The encoded protein is CASRLGGAKGAGELFF. The chain carries TRBV7-3 and TRBJ2-2; D is possibly TRBD1 or TRBD2 (6 bases each). Trimming took off 6 bases at V and 6 bases at J, with 20 bases between the two ends. The germline V gene has CDR1 SGHTA and CDR2 FQGTGA. CDR3 length equals 16 residues.

The V call is TRBV24-1, the J call TRBJ2-3, with a possible D match to TRBD1 (7 bases). V lost 0 bases, J lost 0 bases, and 12 bases lay in between. Per germline, CDR1 KGHDR and CDR2 SFDVKD. This CDR3 is built from 17 residues. DNA for the CDR3: TGTGCCACCAGTGATTTGCGGCAGGGGGGTAGCACAGATACGCAGTATTTT. Protein product: CATSDLRQGGSTDTQYF.

This chain links TRBV29-1 with TRBJ1-1, with 7 bases lining up with TRBD1. In germline, CDR1 is SQVTM, CDR2 ANQGSEA. CDR3 size: 11 residues. V lost 4 bases and J lost 4; bases outside the gene matches: 0. The DNA of the CDR3 is TGCAGCGTTGGGGACAGCACTGAAGCTTTCTTT. This encodes CSVGDSTEAFF.

V usage is TRBV19 and J usage is TRBJ1-5; the D is unclear. Looked up from germline, CDR1 is LNHDA and CDR2 is SQIVND (reference sequence). The V end lost 8 bases, the J end lost 2 bases, and 10 bases lay between the germline ends. The CDR3 sequence is 13 residues long. CDR3 residues: CASEGEGNQPQHF. The CDR3, as DNA: TGTGCCAGTGAGGGTGAGGGCAATCAGCCCCAGCATTTT.

This clonotype is deemed large. The chain couples TRBV7-9 to TRBJ1-3; 7 bases are shared with TRBD1. The CDR3 consists of 15 residues. J lost 3 bases, V lost 5 bases, and 7 bases had no gene match. Germline lookup yields CDR1 SEHNR and CDR2 FQNEAQ (reference sequence). CDR3: CASSLQGTYGNTIYF. CDR3 DNA: TGTGCCAGCAGCCTACAGGGGACATATGGAAACACCATATATTTT. Based on the CDR3 plus reference TRBV7-9 and TRBJ1-3, the full variable domain is DTGVSQNPRHKITKRGQNVTFRCDPISEHNRLYWYRQTLGQGPEFLTYFQNEAQLEKSRLLSDRFSAERPKGSFSTLEIQRTEQGDSAMYLCASSLQGTYGNTIYFGEGSWLTVV.

The DNA of the CDR3 is TGTGCCAGCAGCTCCTTGGACACAAAAAACTATGGCTACACCTTC. Its protein is CASSSLDTKNYGYTF. V and J are TRBV7-9 and TRBJ1-2, with D maybe TRBD1 (5 bases). The CDR3 is 15 amino acids. V was trimmed by 4 bases and J by 2 bases, leaving 14 bases between them. In germline, CDR1 is SEHNR, CDR2 FQNEAQ (reference sequence).

The chain combines TRBV24-1 with TRBJ1-2; tentative D call: TRBD1 (6 bases). CDR1 is KGHDR, CDR2 SFDVKD, per germline. V gave up 5 bases and J gave up 4 bases, with 10 bases separating them. This CDR3 is 13 amino acids long. CDR3 region: CATSAFRGYGYTF. The DNA for the CDR3 is TGTGCCACCAGTGCGTTCAGGGGCTATGGCTACACCTTC.

This clonotype has a handful of counts. The chain has TRBV19 and TRBJ2-2; 9 nucleotides agree with TRBD1. The germline CDR1 and CDR2 sequences are LNHDA and SQIVND (reference sequence). This CDR3 spans 12 amino acids. J gave up 7 bases and V 11 bases, and 5 bases lay outside the gene matches. The CDR3 loop reads CAAQGAVGELFF. The CDR3 DNA reads as TGTGCCGCACAGGGGGCGGTCGGGGAGCTGTTTTTT.

The rearrangement uses TRBV6-1 and TRBJ2-3; no reliable D call. Trimming took 6 bases from V and 2 from J, leaving 12 bases between them. The CDR3 length is 14 residues. The V gene's germline CDR1 is MNHNS and CDR2 SASEGT. The CDR3 is CASRPTGHTDTQYF. CDR3 in DNA: TGTGCCAGCAGGCCTACGGGCCACACAGATACGCAGTATTTT.

V is TRBV12-3 or TRBV12-4 and J is TRBJ1-5, with 7 bases aligning to TRBD1. CDR3 length equals 14 residues. V lost 6 bases and J lost 4; bases outside the gene matches: 6. The DNA for the CDR3 is TGTGCCAGCAGGTTGACAGGGTCGAATCAGCCCCAGCATTTT. Its translation: CASRLTGSNQPQHF.

This chain links TRBV4-3 with TRBJ1-2, with D hard to call. Germline CDR1 LGHNA, CDR2 YSLEER. The CDR3 is 13 amino acids. Trimming stripped 1 base from V and 4 bases from J, with 7 bases between. The DNA for the CDR3 is TGCGCCAGCAGCCAAGTGGGGAGCTATGGCTACACCTTC. It yields the protein CASSQVGSYGYTF.

V gene TRBV2 combines with J gene TRBJ1-6; the D is unclear. The V end was cut by 6 bases, the J end by 11 bases, with 11 bases between. This CDR3 contains 12 residues. CDR1 and CDR2 (germline): SNHLY, FYNNEI. The CDR3 nucleotides are TGTGCCAGCAGAGAAACATTGGCACCCCTCCACTTT. Its translation: CASRETLAPLHF. Full variable domain (rest looked up from reference TRBV2 and TRBJ1-6): EPEVTQTPSHQVTQMGQEVILRCVPISNHLYFYWYRQILGQKVEFLVSFYNNEISEKSEIFDDQFSVERPDGSNFTLKIRSTKLEDSAMYFCASRETLAPLHFGNGTRLTVT.

The V and J genes are TRBV7-3 and TRBJ1-2; D is possibly TRBD1 (5 bases). Trimming removed 4 bases from V and 4 bases from J, with 16 bases in between. The CDR3 covers 15 residues. In germline, CDR1 is SGHTA, CDR2 FQGTGA. Written as DNA, the CDR3 is TGTGCCAGCAGCTCAACAAAAGACAGATTCTATGGCTACACCTTC. Translating it yields CASSSTKDRFYGYTF.

J is TRBJ1-4 and V is TRBV2; perhaps TRBD1 as D (5 bases). The CDR3 spans 13 residues. V lost 7 bases, J lost 8 bases, and 14 bases lay in between. The germline CDR1 and CDR2 sequences are SNHLY and FYNNEI. In DNA, the CDR3 is TGTGCCAGCATCGGGGCAGTAAGGGAAAAACTGTTTTTT. This sequence encodes CASIGAVREKLFF.

The chain employs TRBV19 and TRBJ2-1; 7 bases match TRBD1. The CDR3 loop spans 16 amino acids. CDR1 and CDR2 from the germline V gene are LNHDA and SQIVND (reference sequence). The V gene end was trimmed by 3 bases and the J gene end by 1 base; junction bases not matched to a gene: 6. CDR3 nucleotides: TGTGCCAGTAGTATCCCCCAGGGGGTTTCCTACAATGAGCAGTTCTTC. Protein product: CASSIPQGVSYNEQFF.

The chain is built from TRBV19 and TRBJ1-6; D gene uncertain. The germline V and J ends were trimmed by 4 bases and 1 base, with 11 bases remaining between them. Germline lookup yields CDR1 LNHDA and CDR2 SQIVND (reference sequence). The CDR3 has 16 amino acids. The CDR3 reads CASSRREASYNSPLHF. In nucleotides, the CDR3 is TGTGCCAGTAGTAGGAGGGAAGCGTCCTATAATTCACCCCTCCACTTT.

CDR3 DNA: TGTGCCAGCAGTTGGAGTGGTTTCTTAGGGCCCCAGCATTTT. As protein: CASSWSGFLGPQHF. V usage is TRBV12-3 or TRBV12-4 and J usage is TRBJ1-5; D uncertain. V gave up 4 bases and J gave up 9 bases, with 16 bases separating them. There are 14 residues in the CDR3.

This chain connects TRBV7-2 to TRBJ2-2; the D gene is possibly TRBD2 (6 bases). The V end lost 2 bases, the J end lost 6 bases, and 13 bases lay between the germline ends. Germline-derived CDR1 and CDR2 are SGHTA and FQGNSA. The CDR3 length is 15 residues. CDR3 bases: TGTGCCAGCAGCTTATTAGCGGCGTCCCCCGGGGAGCTGTTTTTT. Translating it yields CASSLLAASPGELFF.

Only a few counts were recorded for this clonotype. Here the CDR3 reads CSARWEANYGYTF. In DNA, the CDR3 is TGCAGTGCTAGATGGGAGGCTAACTATGGCTACACCTTC. The chain employs TRBV20-1 and TRBJ1-2; D remains unclear. Germline loops: CDR1 DFQATT, CDR2 SNEGSKA (reference sequence). Trimming cost V 2 bases and J 0 bases, with 7 bases left between them. The CDR3 has 13 residues.

The V call is TRBV7-2, the J call TRBJ1-1; no reliable D call. With 1 base removed from V and 10 bases from J, the gap between germline ends came to 16 bases. The CDR3 is made up of 14 amino acids. Germline CDR1 and CDR2: SGHTA and FQGNSA. CDR3 DNA: TGTGCCAGCAGCTTAGTCCCCGTTTCCGTAGGAGCTTTCTTT. Protein product: CASSLVPVSVGAFF. Using reference TRBV7-2 and TRBJ1-1 for the parts outside the CDR3, the full variable domain is GAGVSQSPSNKVTEKGKDVELRCDPISGHTALYWYRQSLGQGLEFLIYFQGNSAPDKSGLPSDRFSAERTGGSVSTLTIQRTQQEDSAVYLCASSLVPVSVGAFFGQGTRLTVV.